The 9 T cell receptor beta chains given below trace back to one sample, sequenced in a study of regulatory T cells in long-lasting Graves disease. The time point was: newly diagnosed GD, antithyroid drugs for less than 3 months. RNA isolated from PBMCs was used to make the TCR library. Investigators prepared the TCR beta libraries by applying iRepertoire HTBI primers and Arm-PCR of CDR3 regions. One entry per CDR3 protein, called by TCRdb with MiXCR from the multiplex PCR reads. The sample consists of a few hundred thousand distinct CDR3 sequences, 20% to 25% of them appearing once. Sequenced here: peripheral blood mononuclear cells (PBMCs), sampled at new diagnosis, from a patient treated with antithyroid drugs. Receptor source: a female donor with Graves disease.

This clonotype was seen repeatedly, ten times or more. The rearrangement joins TRBV6-1 to TRBJ2-7; 7 nucleotides agree with TRBD2. After removal of 6 bases from V and 0 bases from J, the junction contained 17 bases not matched to a gene. The CDR3 has 18 amino acids. Germline V gene data show CDR1 as MNHNS and CDR2 as SASEGT. CDR3 coding DNA: TGTGCCAGCAGAACGGAGACCCCCGTGCGGGAGAGCTCCTACGAGCAGTACTTC. Translating gives CASRTETPVRESSYEQYF.

The sample holds one count of this clonotype. The chain combines TRBV20-1 with TRBJ2-1; 13 bases fit TRBD2. The germline V gene encodes CDR1 DFQATT and CDR2 SNEGSKA (reference sequence). J lost 5 bases, V lost 4 bases, and 2 bases had no gene match. The CDR3 contains 14 residues. DNA for the CDR3: TGCAGTGCTACGACTAGCGGGGGGAACAATGAGCAGTTCTTC. It codes for CSATTSGGNNEQFF.

In this sample, this clonotype turned up many times. V and J are TRBV5-1 and TRBJ2-5; D ambiguous. This CDR3 is built from 15 residues. Trimming cost V 1 base and J 2 bases, with 12 bases left between them. Germline V gives CDR1 SGHRS, CDR2 YFSETQ. The CDR3 region is CASSLFGQAQETQYF. CDR3 sequence (DNA): TGCGCCAGCAGCTTGTTCGGGCAGGCACAAGAGACCCAGTACTTC.

This clonotype was counted many times. The V and J genes are TRBV11-3 and TRBJ2-2, with 10 bases aligning to TRBD2. The CDR3 spans 16 residues. V lost 1 base to trimming and J lost 6 bases; unmatched junction nucleotides: 5. CDR1 is SGHNT and CDR2 is YENEEA in the germline V gene. The CDR3 here is CASSLGLAGAPGELFF. The CDR3 DNA is TGTGCCAGCAGCTTAGGTCTAGCGGGAGCCCCCGGGGAGCTGTTTTTT.

This clonotype was picked up many times. The chain has TRBV4-1 and TRBJ1-1; TRBD1 might be the D (5 bases). Germline V CDR1 and CDR2: MGHRA, YSYEKL. V shed 5 bases and J shed 1 base, with 14 bases lying between them. CDR3 length: 15 residues. The CDR3 nucleotides read TGCGCCAGCAGCTCGTCTGCCGGGGGGAACACTGAAGCTTTCTTT. Its translation is CASSSSAGGNTEAFF.

The genes are TRBV20-1 and TRBJ2-3, with D possibly matching TRBD2 (7 bases). With 3 bases removed from V and 1 base from J, the gap between germline ends came to 11 bases. The CDR3 consists of 14 residues. Per germline, CDR1 DFQATT and CDR2 SNEGSKA (reference sequence). As DNA, the CDR3 is TGCAGTGCTAGTGGAGGGGGGGGCACAGATACGCAGTATTTT. Encoded protein: CSASGGGGTDTQYF.

The rearrangement links TRBV13 to TRBJ2-1, with D possibly matching TRBD2 (6 bases). The CDR3 is 17 amino acids. V was trimmed by 0 bases and J by 0 bases, leaving 12 bases between them. The germline V gene encodes CDR1 PRHDT and CDR2 FYEKMQ (reference sequence). The CDR3 sequence: CASSLGVVGSSYNEQFF. The CDR3 DNA is TGTGCCAGCAGCTTAGGAGTAGTCGGGAGCTCCTACAATGAGCAGTTCTTC. Full variable domain (rest looked up from reference TRBV13 and TRBJ2-1): AAGVIQSPRHLIKEKRETATLKCYPIPRHDTVYWYQQGPGQDPQFLISFYEKMQSDKGSIPDRFSAQQFSDYHSELNMSSLELGDSALYFCASSLGVVGSSYNEQFFGPGTRLTVL.

Many counts were recorded for this clonotype. This chain connects TRBV9 to TRBJ2-3, with no clear D. Trimming took 1 base from V and 4 from J, leaving 10 bases between them. CDR3 size: 14 residues. CDR1 and CDR2 (germline): SGDLS, YYNGEE. CDR3 region: CASSVLRGPDTQYF. The DNA of the CDR3 is TGTGCCAGCAGCGTATTGAGAGGTCCAGATACGCAGTATTTT.

Of note for this clonotype: It differs at one base from a far larger clone, so likely a read error. V usage is TRBV7-3 and J usage is TRBJ2-7; 9 bases fit TRBD1. Germline loops: CDR1 SGHTA, CDR2 FQGTGA. CDR3 length: 14 residues. CDR3 in amino acids: CASSAIQGAYEQHF. Written as DNA, the CDR3 is TGTGCCAGCAGCGCGATACAGGGGGCCTACGAGCAGCACTTC.